Listed here are 10 T cell receptor beta chains from one sample, sequenced in a study of CD8 T cells in ankylosing spondylitis. TCRdb itself ran the 5' RACE reads through MiXCR, one entry per CDR3 protein. Counted here are roughly 100,000 distinct CDR3 sequences, about 8.3% occurring once; the ten biggest clones make up 9.9%. The sequenced material came from blood, either unsorted or a sorted T cell fraction (not recorded which). All receptors come from a male donor with ankylosing spondylitis or in good health (not recorded which).

This clonotype was detected many times. The chain links TRBV10-3 to TRBJ2-3, with D uncertain. CDR1 and CDR2 (germline): ENHRY, SYGVKD. This CDR3 is built from 13 residues. V lost 7 bases and J 2 bases, leaving 10 bases between the germline ends. For the CDR3, the DNA is TGTGCCATCACCCAGCTCCCCACAGATACGCAGTATTTT. It yields the protein CAITQLPTDTQYF.

There are many counts of this clonotype. This rearrangement joins TRBV12-3 or TRBV12-4 to TRBJ2-1, with a weak D call TRBD1 (6 bases). The CDR3 sequence is 14 residues long. V lost 7 bases to trimming and J lost 7 bases, with 17 bases between them. The CDR3 bases are TGTGCCAGCACGGGACAACTAGATGCTAATGAGCAGTTCTTC. As protein: CASTGQLDANEQFF.

This clonotype was seen a handful of times. The chain couples TRBV4-1 to TRBJ2-7, with D maybe TRBD2 (6 bases). This CDR3 region has 15 residues. The V gene lost 0 bases and the J gene lost 1 base, with 10 bases spanning the gap. Germline-derived CDR1 and CDR2 are MGHRA and YSYEKL. This CDR3 reads CASSQEGLQSYEQYF. The DNA for the CDR3 is TGCGCCAGCAGCCAAGAAGGACTACAATCCTACGAGCAGTACTTC.

This clonotype has ten or more counts. The CDR3 region has the DNA TGCAGCGTTGGAGGGCAAGCTTTCTTT. Translation gives CSVGGQAFF. The genes are TRBV29-1 and TRBJ1-1; D is undetermined. This CDR3 is 9 amino acids long. CDR1 SQVTM and CDR2 ANQGSEA come from the germline V gene. The V gene lost 4 bases and the J gene lost 9 bases, with 6 bases spanning the gap.

At least ten counts were recorded for this clonotype. The V call is TRBV19, the J call TRBJ2-6, with no clear D. This CDR3 comprises 16 residues. CDR1 is LNHDA, CDR2 SQIVND, per germline (reference sequence). Trimming pared 5 bases from V and 1 base from J, leaving 12 bases between. CDR3 DNA sequence: TGTGCCAGTAGTTCGCCCGGGCTATCTGGGGCCAACGTCCTGACTTTC. Translation: CASSSPGLSGANVLTF.

This clonotype was counted many times. The chain has TRBV7-2 and TRBJ1-4; no definite D call. The ends were cut back, 5 bases at V and 0 bases at J, with 10 bases in the middle. Germline CDR1 SGHTA, CDR2 FQGNSA. CDR3 size: 15 residues. CDR3 sequence (DNA): TGTGCCAGCAGCCGCGCGAAGTCAACTAATGAAAAACTGTTTTTT. Its translation is CASSRAKSTNEKLFF.

This clonotype was counted only a few times. This rearrangement joins TRBV2 to TRBJ2-1; 12 bases are a match to TRBD1. CDR1 is SNHLY, CDR2 FYNNEI, per germline. V trimming: 2 bases; J trimming: 5 bases; junction bases outside the gene matches: 4. This CDR3 region has 16 residues. DNA for the CDR3: TGTGCCAGCAGTGAATGGCGGGACAGGGGGCACAATGAGCAGTTCTTC. Translating gives CASSEWRDRGHNEQFF.

This clonotype was observed at least ten times. This chain joins TRBV20-1 and TRBJ1-1; 7 nucleotides match TRBD1. The CDR3 covers 15 residues. J lost 6 bases, V lost 0 bases, and 10 bases had no gene match. Germline loops: CDR1 DFQATT, CDR2 SNEGSKA (reference sequence). Written as DNA, the CDR3 is TGCAGTGCTAGAGACCGAACAGGGGTCACCCCTGAAGCTTTCTTT. This sequence encodes CSARDRTGVTPEAFF.

This clonotype occurred many times. This sequence joins TRBV20-1 and TRBJ2-1, with D tentatively TRBD1 or TRBD2 (6 bases each). CDR3 size: 16 residues. Trimming shortened V by 0 bases and J by 3 bases, and 15 bases separated the two germline ends. Germline CDR1 is DFQATT and CDR2 is SNEGSKA (reference sequence). The CDR3 reads CSAREGGRALYNEQFF. Here the CDR3 DNA reads TGCAGTGCTAGAGAAGGGGGGCGGGCCCTCTACAATGAGCAGTTCTTC.

This clonotype was recorded many times. The junction does not match germline at one end; this may be a read error. V usage is TRBV7-7 and J usage is TRBJ2-2; D is possibly TRBD2 (6 bases). This CDR3 has 14 residues. Germline V gives CDR1 SSHAT, CDR2 FNYEAQ (reference sequence). The CDR3 DNA sequence: TGTGCTAGCAGCTTAGGAGGGGACACCGGGGAGCTGTTTTTT. Translated, it gives CASSLGGDTGELFF. Full variable domain (outside the CDR3, taken from reference TRBV7-7 and TRBJ2-2): GAGVSQSPRYKVTKRGQDVTLRCDPISSHATLYWYQQALGQGPEFLTYFNYEAQPDKSGLPSDRFSAERPEGSISTLTIQRTEQRDSAMYRCASSLGGDTGELFFGEGSRLTVL.